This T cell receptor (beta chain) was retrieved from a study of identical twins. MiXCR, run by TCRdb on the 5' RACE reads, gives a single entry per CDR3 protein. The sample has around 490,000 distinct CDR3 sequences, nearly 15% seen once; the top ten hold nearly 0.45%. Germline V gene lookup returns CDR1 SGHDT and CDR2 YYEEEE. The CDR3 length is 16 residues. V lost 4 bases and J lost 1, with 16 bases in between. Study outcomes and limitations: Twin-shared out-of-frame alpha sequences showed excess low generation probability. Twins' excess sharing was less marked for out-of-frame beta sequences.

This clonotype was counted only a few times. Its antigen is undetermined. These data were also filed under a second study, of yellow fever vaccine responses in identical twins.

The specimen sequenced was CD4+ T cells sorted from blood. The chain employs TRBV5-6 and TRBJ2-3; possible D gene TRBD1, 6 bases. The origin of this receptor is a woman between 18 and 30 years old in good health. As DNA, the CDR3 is TGTGCCAGCAGCCACAGACAGGTGAAGGGCACAGATACGCAGTATTTT. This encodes CASSHRQVKGTDTQYF.